The 5 T cell receptor beta chains presented below share a single source sample, sequenced in a study of blood T cell repertoires in COVID-19 (dated by TCRdb to 2018 to 2021). Libraries were made using the immunoSEQ multiplex PCR assay. TCRdb holds this immuneACCESS table with in-frame rearrangements only. Some clones are missing; in checked studies, unresolved V genes explain under half, and the rest has no known cause. The table for this sample lists about 280,000 clones; roughly nine tenths of them were counted only once. The ten biggest clones cover just under 9% of the sample. The sample was peripheral blood. These receptor sequences come from a man in his forties with active or convalescent COVID-19.

This rearrangement joins TRBV7-5 to TRBJ1-1; TRBD1, the D gene given by the table, was not confirmed from the DNA. TRBV7-5 counts as a pseudogene. The CDR3 loop spans 15 amino acids. The DNA of the CDR3 is TGTGTCAGAAGCTTAGTTGGGACAGGGGGTACTGAAGCTTTCTTT. Residues: CVRSLVGTGGTEAFF.

The chain joins TRBV6-5 to TRBJ2-3, with D perhaps TRBD1 (6 bases). This CDR3 spans 16 amino acids. The V gene's germline CDR1 is MNHEY and CDR2 SVGAGI. The ends were cut back, 0 bases at V and 3 bases at J, with 13 bases in the middle. CDR3 DNA: TGTGCCAGCAGTTACTCCCATGGGGGCTATACAGATACGCAGTATTTT. Protein sequence: CASSYSHGGYTDTQYF.

The chain combines TRBV13 with TRBJ2-7, with D perhaps TRBD2 (5 bases). V lost 5 bases and J lost 6, with 17 bases in between. CDR3 size: 14 residues. Germline V gene sequence: CDR1 PRHDT, CDR2 FYEKMQ (reference sequence). CDR3 in amino acids: CASSLGTGSGEQYF. The DNA of the CDR3 is TGTGCCAGCAGCCTGGGCACGGGAAGTGGCGAGCAGTACTTC.

This clone was detected only once. J is TRBJ2-7 and V is TRBV2; D is possibly TRBD1 (6 bases). CDR1 and CDR2 from the germline V gene are SNHLY and FYNNEI. The CDR3 loop spans 16 amino acids. The ends were cut back, 0 bases at V and 1 base at J, with 13 bases in the middle. The CDR3 loop is CASSEAQGKGSYEQYF. CDR3 nucleotide sequence: TGTGCCAGCAGTGAAGCGCAGGGGAAAGGGTCCTACGAGCAGTACTTC.

The CDR3 nucleotides read TGTGCCAGCAGCTTGCAGGCGAACACCAATCAGCCCCAGCATTTT. Residues: CASSLQANTNQPQHF. The chain carries TRBV7-2 and TRBJ1-5; D uncertain. V dropped 3 bases and J dropped 3 bases, with 12 bases sitting between them. CDR3 size: 15 residues. Germline assignment: CDR1 SGHTA and CDR2 FQGNSA.